This entry describes one T cell receptor (beta chain). No cognate antigen has been identified for it. Per-nucleotide qualities are absent, and no much larger clonotype sits a single base away. This sample is part of a study of blood T cell repertoires in COVID-19 (dated by TCRdb to about 2020). With respect to the entire study: Collaborator samples came from the United States, Italy and Spain and covered acute and convalescent phases of COVID-19. The material from the prospective study consisted of cDNA or gDNA derived from T cells, B-cell-depleted T cells, or PBMCs. The dataset comprised deeply sampled blood TCRbeta repertoires from subjects exposed to, actively infected with, or recovered from COVID-19. The repertoires were released in a freely available public database meant as a resource for research on the immune response to SARS-CoV-2. Samples were obtained from the ongoing ImmuneRACE study (first 160 participants) and from 1,254 subjects provided by 6 global collaborators. The sample metadata nearly always contained a de-identified subject ID, COVID-19 status, age in years and sex. HLA class I and class II types, where available, came from metadata supplied by the sample provider rather than from assay-based typing.

Via the germline V gene, CDR1 is SGHDN and CDR2 FVKESK. V is cut back by 6 bases and J by 3 bases, with 22 bases in the junction unmatched. The CDR3, from cysteine to phenylalanine, totals 19 residues. The retained sequence is limited to the CDR3, 57 bases, with the frame set at the first base. Beyond this particular receptor, the publication reports: How much clinical and demographic metadata was included differed by source and by participant, and the metadata was provided uncurated.

TCRbeta CDR3 regions were amplified from genomic DNA using the immunoSEQ Assay, a bias-controlled multiplex PCR. Per the authors' processing: The number of nucleated cells in each sample was estimated by amplification of reference gene primers within the assay. To quantify the absolute abundance of each unique TCRbeta CDR3 rearrangement, sequence reads were collapsed and filtered. Productive Simpson clonality was computed per sample as the square root of Simpson's diversity index over productive rearrangements. In its TCRdb copy, this immuneACCESS table keeps in-frame sequences only and misses some clones. Where compared with another copy, unresolved V genes explain less than half of these, and the others have no known cause. V and J calls and clone size are given by that table; D and trimming were obtained from the DNA. This sample lists roughly 120,000 clones; around 85% were detected once. Around 5.5% of the sample comes from the top ten.

At one collaborating source in Seattle, patients were enrolled during active infection and were followed longitudinally through the course of disease. Whole blood was collected in K2EDTA tubes by collaborating institutions according to the institutions' own protocols. Collaborator samples were shipped for TCRbeta analysis as frozen whole blood, isolated PBMCs, or DNA extracted from either sample type. Sequencing input: peripheral blood. The sequence was collected from a woman aged 60-70 years with COVID-19, enrolled during active disease. Rearrangement joined TRBV14 to TRBJ1-1, with 7 middle bases fitting TRBD1. The CDR3 region reads CASSLWGIGGLDWDTEAFF. In nucleotides, the sequence is TGTGCCAGCAGTCTGTGGGGGATAGGGGGCTTAGATTGGGACACTGAAGCTTTCTTT.